The source of this T cell receptor (beta chain) is a study of T cell responses to AZD1222 COVID-19 vaccine. To note about this clone: The antigen is not known.

Only in-frame clones appear in the TCRdb table, and some are missing; sequencing was by immunoSEQ multiplex PCR. The table includes roughly 150,000 clones, roughly 93% detected once. Between the trimmed V and J ends, which lost 6 bases and 1 base, there was a span of 12 bases. The CDR3 runs 14 residues. Germline V CDR1 and CDR2: KGHSH, LQKENI. Study observations and caveats: Breadth and depth of Spike-specific TCRs rose after two AZD1222 doses. There were repertoire samples only from the period after the peak T cell response.

This TCR was recovered from an adult who received the AZD1222 COVID-19 vaccine. The material sequenced was peripheral blood, taken 28 days after the second AZD1222 dose. This chain joins TRBV18 and TRBJ1-2; D might be TRBD1 (6 bases). CDR3 DNA: TGTGCCAGCTCCCGAACGGACAGTAACTATGGCTACACCTTC. Translation: CASSRTDSNYGYTF.